A single TCR beta chain is shown here with its context. Its antigen is still unknown. A deep-level run was used for the assay. It was 200 ng DNA, 31,000 or so T cell genomes, that sorted-subset replicate PCRs used. Profiling relied on immunoSEQ multiplex PCR, and the TCRdb table lists in-frame clones only, not all of them. This sample has approximately 2.3 million clones, with just over 90% found just once. This record comes from a study of shared clonotypes between healthy human individuals. General study results and limits: Compared with memory subsets, naive subsets generally had larger estimated richness. Large sequencing depth failed to make sorted-subset sequencing complete, rarefaction showed.

V was cut by 4 bases and J by 4 bases, with 14 bases left in between. The CDR3 totals 14 residues. Germline CDR1 is SGHRS and CDR2 is YFSETQ. The J gene is TRBJ2-5, the V gene TRBV5-1, with a tentative D call TRBD2 (5 bases). The receptor's source is a man aged 18 to 35 in good health. Some clones in this sample may be carry-over from other donors' samples. The specimen sequenced was naive CD4+ T cells from PBMCs. Documented subset: CD45RA+ positively selected. The CDR3 nucleotides are TGCGCCAGCAGCGGCCCCGATGCGGGAGAGACCCAGTACTTC. Its translation is CASSGPDAGETQYF.